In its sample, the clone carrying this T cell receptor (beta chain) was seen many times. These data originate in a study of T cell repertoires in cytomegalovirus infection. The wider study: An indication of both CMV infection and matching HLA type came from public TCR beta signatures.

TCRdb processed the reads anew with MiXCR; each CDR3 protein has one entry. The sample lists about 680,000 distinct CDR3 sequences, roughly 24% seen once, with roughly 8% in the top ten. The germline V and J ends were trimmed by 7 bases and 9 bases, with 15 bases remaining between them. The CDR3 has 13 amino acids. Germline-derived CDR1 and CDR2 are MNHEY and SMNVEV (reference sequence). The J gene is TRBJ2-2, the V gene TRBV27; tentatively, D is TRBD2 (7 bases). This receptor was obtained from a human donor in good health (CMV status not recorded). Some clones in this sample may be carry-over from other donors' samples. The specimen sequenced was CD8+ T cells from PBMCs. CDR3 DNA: TGTGCCAGCACCCTATGGGGGGGCCGGGAGCTGTTTTTT. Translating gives CASTLWGGRELFF.